Below are 27 T cell receptor beta chains sequenced from a single sample in a study of Ad26.COV2.S vaccination and SARS-CoV-2 variants. Assay: immunoSEQ multiplex PCR; the TCRdb copy retains only in-frame clones and omits some. The sample includes about 680,000 clones, more than 70% seen only once; the top ten take about 1.5%. Treatment in this sample: roughly 19 received Ad26.COV2.S at low or high dose, single or two shots; about 5 received placebo; per-sample allocation not given. The samples date from day 63 after the first vaccine or placebo injection. The specimen comprised peripheral blood, sampled in a trial of Ad26.COV2.S vaccine versus placebo. These receptors came from a person aged 18-60 years who received the Ad26.COV2.S COVID-19 vaccine or a placebo.

The genes are TRBV18 and TRBJ2-7, with D perhaps TRBD2 (6 bases). CDR3 length: 13 amino acids. Germline assignment: CDR1 KGHSH and CDR2 LQKENI. V lost 0 bases to trimming and J lost 4 bases, with 7 bases between them. CDR3 amino acids: CASSPPAGYEQYF. Here the CDR3 DNA reads TGTGCCAGCTCACCACCGGCGGGATACGAGCAGTACTTC. The full variable domain, its missing parts supplied by reference TRBV18 and TRBJ2-7, is NAGVMQNPRHLVRRRGQEARLRCSPMKGHSHVYWYRQLPEEGLKFMVYLQKENIIDESGMPKERFSAEFPKEGPSILRIQQVVRGDSAAYFCASSPPAGYEQYFGPGTRLTVT.

The chain recombines TRBV2 with TRBJ2-4; 8 positions match TRBD2. V trimming: 6 bases; J trimming: 6 bases; junction bases outside the gene matches: 7. This CDR3 comprises 14 residues. Looked up from germline, CDR1 is SNHLY and CDR2 is FYNNEI. The CDR3 loop reads CASRFPGLANIQYF. As DNA, the CDR3 is TGTGCCAGCAGATTCCCAGGACTAGCAAACATTCAGTACTTC.

A few counts support this clone. The chain links TRBV5-1 to TRBJ1-1; D gene ambiguous. The germline V gene encodes CDR1 SGHRS and CDR2 YFSETQ. V shed 0 bases and J shed 0 bases, with 3 bases lying between them. This CDR3 is 13 amino acids long. The CDR3 loop reads CASSLALNTEAFF. Here the CDR3 DNA reads TGCGCCAGCAGCTTGGCGTTGAACACTGAAGCTTTCTTT.

The rearrangement uses TRBV19 and TRBJ2-7, with 7 bases fitting TRBD1. Germline V gene sequence: CDR1 LNHDA, CDR2 SQIVND (reference sequence). The CDR3 is 13 amino acids. V lost 6 bases and J lost 3; bases outside the gene matches: 5. CDR3 DNA sequence: TGTGCCAGTAGCTTTCGGGACAGCTACGAGCAGTACTTC. Translation: CASSFRDSYEQYF. The complete variable domain, with remaining parts taken from reference TRBV19 and TRBJ2-7, reads DGGITQSPKYLFRKEGQNVTLSCEQNLNHDAMYWYRQDPGQGLRLIYYSQIVNDFQKGDIAEGYSVSREKKESFPLTVTSAQKNPTAFYLCASSFRDSYEQYFGPGTRLTVT.

V is TRBV28 and J is TRBJ1-6; tentatively, D is TRBD1 (6 bases). Germline V gene lookup returns CDR1 MDHEN and CDR2 SYDVKM. Trimming shortened V by 7 bases and J by 7 bases, and 14 bases separated the two germline ends. CDR3 length: 14 amino acids. This CDR3 is CASIPGVRNSPLHF. CDR3 in DNA: TGTGCCAGCATCCCAGGGGTTCGGAATTCACCCCTCCACTTT. Using reference TRBV28 and TRBJ1-6 for the parts outside the CDR3, the full variable domain is DVKVTQSSRYLVKRTGEKVFLECVQDMDHENMFWYRQDPGLGLRLIYFSYDVKMKEKGDIPEGYSVSREKKERFSLILESASTNQTSMYLCASIPGVRNSPLHFGNGTRLTVT.

The gene calls are TRBV29-1 and TRBJ2-5, with 7 bases matching TRBD1. CDR1 is SQVTM and CDR2 is ANQGSEA in the germline V gene. The CDR3 contains 14 residues. V was pared by 3 bases and J by 5 bases, with 9 bases of the junction left unmatched. The CDR3 nucleotides read TGCAGCGTTGAGGGGCTTTGGACAGGCGAGACCCAGTACTTC. Protein sequence: CSVEGLWTGETQYF.

V and J are TRBV10-2 and TRBJ2-7; 10 bases align to TRBD2. This CDR3 contains 14 residues. The J segment lost 2 bases and the V segment lost 7 bases, leaving 5 bases of the junction unmatched. Germline V gene sequence: CDR1 WSHSY, CDR2 SAAADI. The CDR3 bases are TGCGCCAGCACCCCTAGCGGGGGAGCCTACGAGCAGTACTTC. Protein: CASTPSGGAYEQYF.

This CDR3 is CASSYWKADYGYTF. DNA of the CDR3: TGTGCCAGCAGTTACTGGAAGGCCGACTATGGCTACACCTTC. V usage is TRBV6-5 and J usage is TRBJ1-2; D uncertain. This CDR3 contains 14 residues. Trimming left V 1 base short and J 3 bases short, with 9 bases between. The germline gives CDR1 MNHEY, CDR2 SVGAGI.

Comment on this clone: Additional DNA sequences in this sample encode the identical CDR3. The V gene is TRBV20-1, the J gene TRBJ2-3, with D possibly matching TRBD1 (5 bases). The CDR3 is 11 residues long. Germline-derived CDR1 and CDR2 are DFQATT and SNEGSKA (reference sequence). V lost 5 bases to trimming and J lost 5 bases, with 8 bases between them. The CDR3 here is CSALRGDTQYF. The CDR3 DNA reads TGCAGTGCTCTAAGGGGAGATACGCAGTATTTT.

V and J are TRBV7-2 and TRBJ2-6; no clear D. CDR3 size: 15 residues. Per germline, CDR1 SGHTA and CDR2 FQGNSA. V shed 2 bases and J shed 4 bases, with 9 bases lying between them. Here the CDR3 DNA reads TGTGCCAGCAGCTTAAGGTTTCCAGGGGCCAACGTCCTGACTTTC. As protein: CASSLRFPGANVLTF.

A word on this clone: One end of the junction fails to match germline, which may point to a read error. The J gene is TRBJ2-3, the V gene TRBV3-1 (or the pseudogene TRBV3-2), with D tentatively TRBD1 (5 bases). This CDR3 is 13 amino acids long. Per germline, CDR1 LGHDT and CDR2 YNNKEL (reference sequence). In DNA form, the CDR3 reads TGTGCCAACAGCTCCAGGGGCACAGATACGCAGTATTTT. Residues: CANSSRGTDTQYF.

The chain uses TRBV7-9 and TRBJ2-4; 7 bases map to TRBD1. Germline values: CDR1 SEHNR, CDR2 FQNEAQ (reference sequence). The CDR3 is made up of 14 amino acids. After removal of 1 base from V and 6 bases from J, the junction contained 3 bases not matched to a gene. The CDR3 nucleotides are TGTGCCAGCAGCTTAGGGACAGGCAGAAACATTCAGTACTTC. Translated: CASSLGTGRNIQYF.

This chain joins TRBV4-3 and TRBJ2-7, with D uncertain. Trimming took off 6 bases at V and 4 bases at J, with 10 bases between the two ends. The germline V gene has CDR1 LGHNA and CDR2 YSLEER. The CDR3 covers 12 residues. The CDR3 sequence is CASRGRLYEQYF. The DNA for the CDR3 is TGCGCCAGCAGAGGACGTCTGTACGAGCAGTACTTC.

As for this clone: This specimen includes other DNA sequences encoding the same CDR3. This chain links TRBV7-3 with TRBJ2-5; D perhaps matches TRBD2 (7 bases). Deletions cut 4 bases from V and 5 bases from J, with 11 bases between. This CDR3 is built from 13 residues. Germline V lookup: CDR1 SGHTA, CDR2 FQGTGA. The CDR3 DNA follows: TGTGCCAGCAGCTCACAGGGAGGGGAGACCCAGTACTTC. Translation: CASSSQGGETQYF.

The chain uses TRBV2 and TRBJ2-4, with 12 bases aligning to TRBD2. The CDR3 is 15 residues long. Germline V gene lookup returns CDR1 SNHLY and CDR2 FYNNEI. V trimming: 6 bases; J trimming: 6 bases; junction bases outside the gene matches: 6. The CDR3 region is CASRRTSGALNIQYF. CDR3 coding DNA: TGTGCCAGCAGGAGGACTAGCGGGGCCCTAAACATTCAGTACTTC. Complete variable domain (other parts from reference TRBV2 and TRBJ2-4): EPEVTQTPSHQVTQMGQEVILRCVPISNHLYFYWYRQILGQKVEFLVSFYNNEISEKSEIFDDQFSVERPDGSNFTLKIRSTKLEDSAMYFCASRRTSGALNIQYFGAGTRLSVL.

The chain couples TRBV29-1 to TRBJ2-1, with TRBD2 matching 7 bases. Germline loops: CDR1 SQVTM, CDR2 ANQGSEA. CDR3 length: 12 residues. The CDR3 DNA reads TGCACGGGGTCTAGCGGTTACAATGAGCAGTTCTTC. Its translation is CTGSSGYNEQFF.

This chain links TRBV7-2 with TRBJ1-3; D is undetermined. The CDR3 spans 16 residues. The V end was cut by 2 bases, the J end by 2 bases, with 13 bases between. Per the germline V gene, CDR1 is SGHTA and CDR2 is FQGNSA. DNA for the CDR3: TGTGCCAGCAGCTTATCGAGCCTGGGGACTGGAAACACCATATATTTT. It codes for CASSLSSLGTGNTIYF.

The V gene is TRBV11-2, the J gene TRBJ2-7; 8 positions agree with TRBD2. In germline, CDR1 is SGHAT, CDR2 FQNNGV. J gave up 3 bases and V 5 bases, and 21 bases lay outside the gene matches. This CDR3 is 19 amino acids long. CDR3 sequence (DNA): TGTGCCAGCAGCAACCCTAGACGGCGGGCGGACAGCGGGGGCTACGAGCAGTACTTC. Translated: CASSNPRRRADSGGYEQYF.

A remark on this clone: This specimen includes other DNA sequences encoding the same CDR3. V is TRBV9 and J is TRBJ1-4; D is unclear. CDR3 length: 14 residues. V was cut by 1 base and J by 0 bases, with 4 bases left in between. Germline V gene lookup returns CDR1 SGDLS and CDR2 YYNGEE. The CDR3 bases are TGTGCCAGCAGCGTACAGGCAACTAATGAAAAACTGTTTTTT. Residues: CASSVQATNEKLFF.

A word on this clone: Other nucleotide sequences from this sample produce the same CDR3. V is TRBV9 and J is TRBJ2-2; no firm D call. Germline CDR1 and CDR2: SGDLS and YYNGEE. V dropped 0 bases and J dropped 8 bases, with 8 bases sitting between them. The CDR3 sequence is 13 residues long. In DNA form, the CDR3 reads TGTGCCAGCAGCGTAGCTGGGTCGGGGGAGCTGTTTTTT. Its translation: CASSVAGSGELFF.

The CDR3 DNA sequence: TGTGCCAGCAGCGCGCGCGCTGGGACAGATACGCAGTATTTT. Its translation: CASSARAGTDTQYF. The rearrangement uses TRBV7-3 and TRBJ2-3; no clear D. Trimming took 5 bases from V and 3 from J, leaving 12 bases between them. Per the germline V gene, CDR1 is SGHTA and CDR2 is FQGTGA. CDR3 length: 14 residues.

The V and J genes are TRBV6-1 and TRBJ1-3; 7 bases are a match to TRBD1. Per the germline V gene, CDR1 is MNHNS and CDR2 is SASEGT. This CDR3 has 15 residues. V was clipped by 2 bases and J by 4 bases; unmatched bases: 5. The CDR3 coding sequence is TGTGCCAGCAGTGAACTAGACAGGGTGGGAAACACCATATATTTT. Residues: CASSELDRVGNTIYF.

CDR3 nucleotides: TGTGCCAGCAGCAACCCGGGACAGGGACTAAATGAGCAGTTCTTC. This gives the protein CASSNPGQGLNEQFF. The chain links TRBV7-8 to TRBJ2-1; 9 bases map to TRBD1. There are 15 residues in the CDR3. CDR1 is SGHVS, CDR2 FQNEAQ, per germline. V was clipped by 5 bases and J by 7 bases; unmatched bases: 9. The full variable domain, rest sourced from reference TRBV7-8 and TRBJ2-1, is GAGVSQSPRYKVAKRGQDVALRCDPISGHVSLFWYQQALGQGPEFLTYFQNEAQLDKSGLPSDRFFAERPEGSVSTLKIQRTQQEDSAVYLCASSNPGQGLNEQFFGPGTRLTVL.

The J gene is TRBJ2-7, the V gene TRBV19; 9 nucleotides align to TRBD1. The junction had 8 bases not matched to a gene; V was cut back by 6 bases and J by 5 bases. Germline V gene data show CDR1 as LNHDA and CDR2 as SQIVND (reference sequence). This CDR3 has 14 residues. CDR3 in DNA: TGTGCCAGTAGCCCGGGACAGGGTCCCAACGAGCAGTACTTC. This sequence encodes CASSPGQGPNEQYF. Full variable domain (outside the CDR3, taken from reference TRBV19 and TRBJ2-7): DGGITQSPKYLFRKEGQNVTLSCEQNLNHDAMYWYRQDPGQGLRLIYYSQIVNDFQKGDIAEGYSVSREKKESFPLTVTSAQKNPTAFYLCASSPGQGPNEQYFGPGTRLTVT.

The rearrangement links TRBV28 to TRBJ1-3; D is uncertain. Trimming left V 2 bases short and J 1 base short, with 9 bases between. Germline V gene data show CDR1 as MDHEN and CDR2 as SYDVKM. This CDR3 has 15 amino acids. CDR3 nucleotide sequence: TGTGCCAGCAGTTTAGGCTTGGTTTCTGGAAACACCATATATTTT. Protein sequence: CASSLGLVSGNTIYF.

The chain carries TRBV6-5 and TRBJ2-4; D remains ambiguous. The germline gives CDR1 MNHEY, CDR2 SVGAGI. This CDR3 comprises 13 residues. V gave up 0 bases and J gave up 8 bases, with 8 bases separating them. CDR3 loop: CASSYSINDIQYF. CDR3 bases: TGTGCCAGCAGTTACTCGATAAATGACATTCAGTACTTC.

This clone was recorded once. The V and J genes are TRBV4-2 and TRBJ2-4; D is perhaps TRBD2 (5 bases). Germline CDR1 reads LGHNA; CDR2 reads YNFKEQ. The V and J ends lost 0 bases and 2 bases respectively, with 8 bases between them. The CDR3 loop spans 15 amino acids. The CDR3 loop reads CASSQEGATKNIQYF. For the CDR3, the DNA is TGTGCCAGCAGCCAAGAGGGAGCGACCAAAAACATTCAGTACTTC.